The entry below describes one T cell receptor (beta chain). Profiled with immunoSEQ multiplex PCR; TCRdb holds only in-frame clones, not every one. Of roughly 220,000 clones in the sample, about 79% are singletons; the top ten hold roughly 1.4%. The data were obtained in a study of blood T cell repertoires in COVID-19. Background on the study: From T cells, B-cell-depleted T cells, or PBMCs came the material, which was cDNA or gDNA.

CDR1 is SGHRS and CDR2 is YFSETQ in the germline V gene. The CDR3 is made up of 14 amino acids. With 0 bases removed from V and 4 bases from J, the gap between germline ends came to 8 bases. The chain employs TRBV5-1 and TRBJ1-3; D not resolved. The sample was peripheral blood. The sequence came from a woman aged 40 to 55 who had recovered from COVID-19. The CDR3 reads CASSLGGNGNTIYF. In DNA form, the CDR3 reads TGCGCCAGCAGCTTGGGAGGGAACGGAAACACCATATATTTT.